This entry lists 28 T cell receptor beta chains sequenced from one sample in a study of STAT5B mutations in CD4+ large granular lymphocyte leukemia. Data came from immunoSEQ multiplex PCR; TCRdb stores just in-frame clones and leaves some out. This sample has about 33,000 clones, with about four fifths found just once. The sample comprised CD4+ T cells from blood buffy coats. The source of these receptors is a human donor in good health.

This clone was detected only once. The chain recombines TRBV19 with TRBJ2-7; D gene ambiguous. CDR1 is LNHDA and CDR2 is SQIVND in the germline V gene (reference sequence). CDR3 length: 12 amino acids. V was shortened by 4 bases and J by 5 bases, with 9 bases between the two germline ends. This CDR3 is CASSSSWNEQYF. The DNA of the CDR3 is TGTGCCAGTAGTAGTAGTTGGAACGAGCAGTACTTC.

The CDR3 region is CASTPGTSGANTGELFF. CDR3 bases: TGTGCCAGCACCCCAGGGACTAGCGGGGCAAACACCGGGGAGCTGTTTTTT. V is TRBV7-9 and J is TRBJ2-2; the match to TRBD2 covers 13 bases. The CDR3 totals 17 residues. V was pared by 7 bases and J by 2 bases, with 7 bases of the junction left unmatched. Germline assignment: CDR1 SEHNR and CDR2 FQNEAQ (reference sequence).

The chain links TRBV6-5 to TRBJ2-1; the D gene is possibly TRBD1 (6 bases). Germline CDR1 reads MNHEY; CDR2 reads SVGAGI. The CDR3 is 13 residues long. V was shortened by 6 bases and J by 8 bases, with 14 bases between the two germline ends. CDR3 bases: TGTGCCAGCAGACTAACAGGGTCGGATGAGCAGTTCTTC. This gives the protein CASRLTGSDEQFF.

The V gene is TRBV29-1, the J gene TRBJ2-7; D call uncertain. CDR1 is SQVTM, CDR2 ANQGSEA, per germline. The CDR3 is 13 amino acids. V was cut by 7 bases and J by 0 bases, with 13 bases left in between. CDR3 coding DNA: TGCAGCGCCATCCGGCCGGGCTCCTACGAGCAGTACTTC. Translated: CSAIRPGSYEQYF.

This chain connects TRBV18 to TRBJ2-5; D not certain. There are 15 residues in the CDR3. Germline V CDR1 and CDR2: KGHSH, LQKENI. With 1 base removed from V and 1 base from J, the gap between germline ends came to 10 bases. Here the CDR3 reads CASSPRTTAQETQYF. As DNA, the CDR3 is TGTGCCAGCTCACCACGCACCACCGCCCAAGAGACCCAGTACTTC.

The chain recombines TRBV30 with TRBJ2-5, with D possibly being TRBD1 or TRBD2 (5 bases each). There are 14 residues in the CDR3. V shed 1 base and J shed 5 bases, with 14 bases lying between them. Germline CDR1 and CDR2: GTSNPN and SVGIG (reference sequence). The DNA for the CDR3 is TGTGCCTGGAGTGCCGGGACGACTGGGGAGACCCAGTACTTC. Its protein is CAWSAGTTGETQYF.

CDR3 residues: CASSSVVSGANVLTF. CDR3 coding DNA: TGTGCCAGCAGCTCCGTCGTTAGTGGGGCCAACGTCCTGACTTTC. The J gene is TRBJ2-6, the V gene TRBV5-4; the D is unclear. In germline, CDR1 is SGHNT, CDR2 YYREEE (reference sequence). Trimming removed 3 bases from V and 3 bases from J, with 10 bases in between. There are 15 residues in the CDR3.

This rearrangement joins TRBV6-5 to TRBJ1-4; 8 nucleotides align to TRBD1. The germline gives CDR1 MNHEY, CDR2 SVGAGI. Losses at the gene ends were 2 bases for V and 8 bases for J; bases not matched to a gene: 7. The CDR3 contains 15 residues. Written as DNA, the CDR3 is TGTGCCAGCAGTTACGATGCAGGGGGCCGAGAAAAACTGTTTTTT. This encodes CASSYDAGGREKLFF.

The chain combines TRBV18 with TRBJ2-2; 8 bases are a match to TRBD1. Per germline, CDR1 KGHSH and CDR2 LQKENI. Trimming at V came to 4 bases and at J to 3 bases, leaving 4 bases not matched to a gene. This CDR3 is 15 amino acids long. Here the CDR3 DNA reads TGTGCCAGCTCACTTGGGACAGGCGACACCGGGGAGCTGTTTTTT. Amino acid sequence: CASSLGTGDTGELFF.

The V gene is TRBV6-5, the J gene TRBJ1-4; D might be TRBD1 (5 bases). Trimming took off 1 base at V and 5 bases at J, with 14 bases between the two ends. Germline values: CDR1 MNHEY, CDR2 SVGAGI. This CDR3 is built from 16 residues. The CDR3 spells CASSYWGRGGNEKLFF. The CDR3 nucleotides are TGTGCCAGCAGTTACTGGGGCCGGGGGGGAAATGAAAAACTGTTTTTT.

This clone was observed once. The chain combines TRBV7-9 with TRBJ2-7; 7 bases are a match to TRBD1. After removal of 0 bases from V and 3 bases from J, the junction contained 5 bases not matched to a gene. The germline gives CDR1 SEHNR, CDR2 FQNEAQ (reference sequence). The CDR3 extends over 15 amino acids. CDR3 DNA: TGTGCCAGCAGCTTAGCCGAGGGGGCCCGCTACGAGCAGTACTTC. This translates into CASSLAEGARYEQYF. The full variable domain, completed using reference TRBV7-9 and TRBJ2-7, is DTGVSQNPRHKITKRGQNVTFRCDPISEHNRLYWYRQTLGQGPEFLTYFQNEAQLEKSRLLSDRFSAERPKGSFSTLEIQRTEQGDSAMYLCASSLAEGARYEQYFGPGTRLTVT.

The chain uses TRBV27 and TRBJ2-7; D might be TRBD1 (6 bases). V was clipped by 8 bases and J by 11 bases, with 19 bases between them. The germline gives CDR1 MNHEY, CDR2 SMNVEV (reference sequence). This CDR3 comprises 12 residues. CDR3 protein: CASGEFRTAEYF. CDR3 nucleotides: TGTGCCAGCGGTGAGTTTAGGACAGCTGAGTACTTC.

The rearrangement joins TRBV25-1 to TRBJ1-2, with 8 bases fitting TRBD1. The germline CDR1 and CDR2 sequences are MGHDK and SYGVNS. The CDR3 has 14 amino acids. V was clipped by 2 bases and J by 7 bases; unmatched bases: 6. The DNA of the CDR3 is TGTGCCAGCAGTGAAACAGGGGGTTCCGCTGGCTACACCTTC. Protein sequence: CASSETGGSAGYTF.

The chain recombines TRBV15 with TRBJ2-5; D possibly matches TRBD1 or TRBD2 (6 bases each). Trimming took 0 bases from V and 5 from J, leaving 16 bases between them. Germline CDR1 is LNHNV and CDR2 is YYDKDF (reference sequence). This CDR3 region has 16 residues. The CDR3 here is CATSRDYGGPAETQYF. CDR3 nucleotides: TGTGCCACCAGCAGAGATTATGGGGGGCCGGCGGAGACCCAGTACTTC.

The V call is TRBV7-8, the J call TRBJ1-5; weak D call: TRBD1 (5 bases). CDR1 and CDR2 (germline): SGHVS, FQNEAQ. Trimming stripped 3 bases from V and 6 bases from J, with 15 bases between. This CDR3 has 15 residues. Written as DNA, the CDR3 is TGTGCCAGCAGCTTTGGGATAGGGGTTTCTCAGCCCCAGCATTTT. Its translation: CASSFGIGVSQPQHF.

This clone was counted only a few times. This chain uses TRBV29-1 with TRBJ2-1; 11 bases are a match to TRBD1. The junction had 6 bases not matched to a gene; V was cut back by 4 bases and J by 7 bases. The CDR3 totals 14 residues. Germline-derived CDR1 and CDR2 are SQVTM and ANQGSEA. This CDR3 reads CSVGRTGGGNEQFF. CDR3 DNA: TGCAGCGTTGGAAGGACAGGGGGCGGGAATGAGCAGTTCTTC.

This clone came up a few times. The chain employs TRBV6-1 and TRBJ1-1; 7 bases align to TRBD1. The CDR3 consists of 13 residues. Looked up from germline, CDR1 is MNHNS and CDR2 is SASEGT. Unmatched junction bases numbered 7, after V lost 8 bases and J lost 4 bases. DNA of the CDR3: TGTGCCAGCGGACAGGAACGTTTCACTGAAGCTTTCTTT. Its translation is CASGQERFTEAFF.

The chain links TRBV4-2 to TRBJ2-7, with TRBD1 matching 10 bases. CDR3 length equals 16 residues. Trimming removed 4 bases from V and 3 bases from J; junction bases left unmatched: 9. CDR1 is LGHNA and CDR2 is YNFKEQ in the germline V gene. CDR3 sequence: CASSRLGGQGLYEQYF. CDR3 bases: TGTGCCAGCAGCCGATTAGGGGGACAGGGGCTCTACGAGCAGTACTTC.

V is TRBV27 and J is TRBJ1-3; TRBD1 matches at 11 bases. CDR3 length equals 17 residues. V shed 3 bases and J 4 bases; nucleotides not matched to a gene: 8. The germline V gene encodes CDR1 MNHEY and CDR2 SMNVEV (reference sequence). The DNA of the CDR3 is TGTGCCAGCAGTTTGGGACAGGGGGGCCGGACAGGAAACACCATATATTTT. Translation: CASSLGQGGRTGNTIYF.

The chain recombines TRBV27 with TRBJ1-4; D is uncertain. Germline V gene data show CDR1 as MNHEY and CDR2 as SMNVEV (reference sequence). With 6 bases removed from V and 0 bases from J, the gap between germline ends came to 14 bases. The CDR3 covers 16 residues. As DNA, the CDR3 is TGTGCCAGCAGAACATCGGGGTTCGCAACTAATGAAAAACTGTTTTTT. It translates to CASRTSGFATNEKLFF.

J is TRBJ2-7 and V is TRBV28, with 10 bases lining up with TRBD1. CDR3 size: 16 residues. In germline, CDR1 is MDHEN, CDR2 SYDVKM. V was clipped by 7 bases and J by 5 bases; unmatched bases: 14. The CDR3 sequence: CASTLAGQGVSHEQYF. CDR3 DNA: TGTGCCAGCACCCTCGCTGGACAGGGGGTTTCCCACGAGCAGTACTTC.

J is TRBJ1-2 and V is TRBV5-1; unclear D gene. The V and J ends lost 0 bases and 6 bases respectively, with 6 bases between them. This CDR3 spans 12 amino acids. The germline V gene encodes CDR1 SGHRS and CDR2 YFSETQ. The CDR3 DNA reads TGCGCCAGCAGCTTGGCCAGCGATGGCTACACCTTC. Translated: CASSLASDGYTF.

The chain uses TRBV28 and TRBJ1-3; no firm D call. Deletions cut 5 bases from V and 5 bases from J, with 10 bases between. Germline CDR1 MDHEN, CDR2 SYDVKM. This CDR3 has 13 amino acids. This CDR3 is CASSPTLRNTIYF. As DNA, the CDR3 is TGTGCCAGCAGTCCGACCCTGAGAAACACCATATATTTT. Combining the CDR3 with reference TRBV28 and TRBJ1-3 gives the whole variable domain DVKVTQSSRYLVKRTGEKVFLECVQDMDHENMFWYRQDPGLGLRLIYFSYDVKMKEKGDIPEGYSVSREKKERFSLILESASTNQTSMYLCASSPTLRNTIYFGEGSWLTVV.

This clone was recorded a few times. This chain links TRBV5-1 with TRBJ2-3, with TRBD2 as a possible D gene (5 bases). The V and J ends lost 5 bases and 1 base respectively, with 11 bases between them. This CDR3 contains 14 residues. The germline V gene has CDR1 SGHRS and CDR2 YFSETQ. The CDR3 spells CASRSGRGTDTQYF. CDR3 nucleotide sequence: TGCGCCAGCAGGAGCGGTCGCGGCACAGATACGCAGTATTTT.

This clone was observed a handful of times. CDR3 in amino acids: CASGGASSRTDTQYF. The DNA for the CDR3 is TGTGCCAGCGGGGGGGCCAGTTCCCGCACAGATACGCAGTATTTT. The chain is built from TRBV27 and TRBJ2-3; maybe TRBD2 (7 bases). CDR3 length equals 15 residues. CDR1 is MNHEY and CDR2 is SMNVEV in the germline V gene (reference sequence). Deletions cut 8 bases from V and 1 base from J, with 16 bases between.

CDR3 amino acids: CASSRRGGIGGELFF. CDR3 nucleotide sequence: TGTGCCAGCAGCCGTCGAGGCGGGATAGGAGGGGAGCTGTTTTTT. This chain connects TRBV7-9 to TRBJ2-2, with D maybe TRBD2 (6 bases). Germline assignment: CDR1 SEHNR and CDR2 FQNEAQ (reference sequence). CDR3 length: 15 amino acids. Trimming removed 5 bases from V and 8 bases from J, with 18 bases in between.

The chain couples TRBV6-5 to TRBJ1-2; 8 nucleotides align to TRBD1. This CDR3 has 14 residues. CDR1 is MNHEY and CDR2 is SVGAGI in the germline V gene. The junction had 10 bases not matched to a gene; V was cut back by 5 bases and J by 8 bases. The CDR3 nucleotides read TGTGCCAGCAGTCTTTCAGGGGGCCTGAACGGCTACACCTTC. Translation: CASSLSGGLNGYTF.

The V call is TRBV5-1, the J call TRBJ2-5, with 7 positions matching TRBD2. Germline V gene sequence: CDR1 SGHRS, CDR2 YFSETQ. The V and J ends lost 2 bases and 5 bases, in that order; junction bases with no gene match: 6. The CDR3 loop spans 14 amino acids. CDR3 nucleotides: TGCGCCAGCAGCTTCCGGGACTACGGCGAGACCCAGTACTTC. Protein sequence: CASSFRDYGETQYF.